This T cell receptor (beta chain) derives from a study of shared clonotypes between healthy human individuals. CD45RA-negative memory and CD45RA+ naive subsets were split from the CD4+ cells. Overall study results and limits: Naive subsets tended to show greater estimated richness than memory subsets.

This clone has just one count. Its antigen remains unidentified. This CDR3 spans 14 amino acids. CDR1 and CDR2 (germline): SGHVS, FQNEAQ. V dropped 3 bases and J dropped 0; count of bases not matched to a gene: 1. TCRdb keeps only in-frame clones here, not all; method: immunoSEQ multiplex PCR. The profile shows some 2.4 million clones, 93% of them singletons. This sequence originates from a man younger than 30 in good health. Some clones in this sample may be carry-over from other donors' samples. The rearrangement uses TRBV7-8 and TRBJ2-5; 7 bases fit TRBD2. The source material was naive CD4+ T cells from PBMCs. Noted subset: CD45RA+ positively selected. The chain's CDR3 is CASSLGGYQETQYF. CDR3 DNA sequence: TGTGCCAGCAGCTTGGGGGGGTACCAAGAGACCCAGTACTTC.